The clone carrying this T cell receptor beta chain was found a few times. This sample is drawn from a study of blood T cells in healthy people across ages. Alongside a J-beta primer mix, a sample-barcoded 5' primer served in a second PCR lasting roughly 6 to 12 cycles. Via MiXCR, TCRdb re-called the 5' RACE reads, giving one row per CDR3 protein. The table lists around 780,000 distinct CDR3 sequences, roughly 25% of them singletons, with over 2.5% in the top ten. After removal of 6 bases from V and 8 bases from J, the junction contained 3 bases not matched to a gene. Germline V gene lookup returns CDR1 DFQATT and CDR2 SNEGSKA (reference sequence). CDR3 length equals 12 residues. This sample was also put to use in a study of T cells of mothers and their children. According to that study: All extracted RNA went into cDNA synthesis, about 1.4 ug per 15 ul.

The sequence derives from a boy aged 5-17 years in good health. The sample comprised blood. The rearrangement joins TRBV20-1 to TRBJ1-6; 8 nucleotides line up with TRBD1. The CDR3 region has the DNA TGCAGTGCCCCGGACAGGGATTCACCCCTCCACTTT. This sequence encodes CSAPDRDSPLHF.